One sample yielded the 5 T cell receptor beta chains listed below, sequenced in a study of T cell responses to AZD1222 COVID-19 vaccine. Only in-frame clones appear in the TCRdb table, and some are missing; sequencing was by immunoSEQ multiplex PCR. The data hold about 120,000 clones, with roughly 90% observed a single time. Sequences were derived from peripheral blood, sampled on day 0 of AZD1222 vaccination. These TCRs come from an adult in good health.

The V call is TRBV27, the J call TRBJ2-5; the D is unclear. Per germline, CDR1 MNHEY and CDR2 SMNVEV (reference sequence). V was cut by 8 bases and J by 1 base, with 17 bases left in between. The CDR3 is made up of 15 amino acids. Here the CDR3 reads CASRTNLQPQETQYF. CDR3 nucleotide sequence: TGTGCCAGCCGAACAAACCTCCAACCCCAAGAGACCCAGTACTTC.

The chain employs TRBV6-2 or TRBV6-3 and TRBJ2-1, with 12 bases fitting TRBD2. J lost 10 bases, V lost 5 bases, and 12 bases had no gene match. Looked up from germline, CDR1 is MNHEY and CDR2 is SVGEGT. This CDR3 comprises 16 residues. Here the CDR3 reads CASSPRASGGASEQFF. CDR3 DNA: TGTGCCAGCAGTCCCCGGGCTAGCGGGGGGGCCAGCGAGCAGTTCTTC.

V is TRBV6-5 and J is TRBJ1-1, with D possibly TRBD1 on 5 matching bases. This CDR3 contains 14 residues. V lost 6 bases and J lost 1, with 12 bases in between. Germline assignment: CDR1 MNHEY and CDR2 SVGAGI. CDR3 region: CASRSTGGNTEAFF. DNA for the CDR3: TGTGCCAGCAGATCGACGGGGGGGAACACTGAAGCTTTCTTT.

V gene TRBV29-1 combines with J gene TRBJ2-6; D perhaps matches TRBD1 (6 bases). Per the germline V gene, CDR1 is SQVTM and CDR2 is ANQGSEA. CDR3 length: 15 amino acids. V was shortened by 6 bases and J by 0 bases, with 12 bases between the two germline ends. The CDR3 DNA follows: TGCAGCGTCCCCAAGGGGGACTCTGGGGCCAACGTCCTGACTTTC. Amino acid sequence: CSVPKGDSGANVLTF. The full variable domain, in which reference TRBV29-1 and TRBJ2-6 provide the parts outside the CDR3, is SAVISQKPSRDICQRGTSLTIQCQVDSQVTMMFWYRQQPGQSLTLIATANQGSEATYESGFVIDKFPISRPNLTFSTLTVSNMSPEDSSIYLCSVPKGDSGANVLTFGAGSRLTVL.

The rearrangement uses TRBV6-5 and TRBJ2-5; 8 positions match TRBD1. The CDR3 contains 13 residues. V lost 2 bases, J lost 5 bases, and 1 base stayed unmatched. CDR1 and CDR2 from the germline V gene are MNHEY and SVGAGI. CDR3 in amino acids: CASSYRTGETQYF. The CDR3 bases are TGTGCCAGCAGTTACCGGACAGGGGAGACCCAGTACTTC.